This TCR beta chain stems from a study of regulatory T cells in long-lasting Graves disease. Findings and limits, study-wide: Newly diagnosed patients had higher TCR diversity than persistent Graves' patients did.

Documented time point: persistent/refractory GD, antithyroid drugs over 5 years with positive TRAb. Making the TCR library involved RNA that had been extracted from PBMCs. The authors built TCR beta libraries using iRepertoire HTBI primers and Arm-PCR of CDR3 regions. TCRdb ran MiXCR on the multiplex PCR reads and lists one entry per CDR3 protein. This sample has 700,000 or so distinct CDR3 sequences, with roughly 30% found just once. This clonotype was seen more than once but under ten times. The antigen remains undetermined. Germline V gene sequence: CDR1 LGHNT, CDR2 FRNRAP. V shed 1 base, J shed 3 bases, and the junction held 13 bases outside the gene matches. The CDR3 is 19 amino acids.

The sequencing used peripheral blood mononuclear cells (PBMCs), collected when the disease was refractory, from a patient treated with antithyroid drugs. This receptor was identified in a female donor with Graves disease. This chain joins TRBV12-5 and TRBJ2-7, with 12 bases lining up with TRBD2. CDR3: CASGLDPSRTSGIRYEQYF. CDR3 DNA sequence: TGTGCTAGTGGTTTGGACCCCTCCAGGACTAGCGGGATACGCTACGAGCAGTACTTC.